This TCR beta chain was obtained from a study of blood T cells in healthy people across ages. Study-level background: Per every two T cells, about one barcoded beta molecule was captured by template switching.

The CDR3 extends over 12 amino acids. The germline V gene encodes CDR1 SQVTM and CDR2 ANQGSEA. V lost 5 bases and J 2 bases, leaving 9 bases between the germline ends. This clonotype was detected only a few times. It was with a sample-barcoded 5' primer and a J-beta primer mix that a second PCR of roughly 6 to 12 cycles was run. TCRdb itself ran the 5' RACE reads through MiXCR, one entry per CDR3 protein. The sample has some 760,000 distinct CDR3 sequences; about 25% are singletons. These data also featured in a second study, about T cells of mothers and their children. That source adds: Persistent microchimeric T cell clones were not found at ~100 per million sensitivity.

The V call is TRBV29-1, the J call TRBJ2-5; D is unclear. This clonotype was obtained from a boy under 18 in good health. Sequencing input: blood. The CDR3 is CSVSRGQETQYF. CDR3 in DNA: TGCAGCGTTTCGAGAGGACAAGAGACCCAGTACTTC.